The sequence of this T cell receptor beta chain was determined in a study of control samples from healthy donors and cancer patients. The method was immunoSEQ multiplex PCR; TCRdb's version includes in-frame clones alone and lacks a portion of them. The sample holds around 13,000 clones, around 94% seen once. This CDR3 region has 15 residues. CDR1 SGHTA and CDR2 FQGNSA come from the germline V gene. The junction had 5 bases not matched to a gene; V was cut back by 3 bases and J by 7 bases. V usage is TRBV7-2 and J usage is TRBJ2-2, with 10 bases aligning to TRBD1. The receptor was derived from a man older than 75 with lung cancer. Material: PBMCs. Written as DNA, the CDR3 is TGTGCCAGCAGCTTCCGGACAGGGGGGGACGGGGAGCTGTTTTTT. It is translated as CASSFRTGGDGELFF.